This T cell receptor (beta chain) was retrieved from a study of cytomegalovirus exposure and HLA in healthy donors. Study details: T cells numbering approximately 170 million yielded more than 95 million unique TCR beta sequences in an earlier analysis.

The PCR had 60 Vbeta and 13 Jbeta primers. Only in-frame clones appear in the TCRdb table, and some are missing; sequencing was by immunoSEQ multiplex PCR. The sample carries roughly 200,000 clones, 79% recorded once. The CDR3 runs to 12 residues. The V end lost 6 bases, the J end lost 8 bases, and 11 bases lay between the germline ends. Germline assignment: CDR1 LNHDA and CDR2 SQIVND (reference sequence). Whereas donors were nominally healthy upon sampling, unrecorded immune exposures were probable. As regards this clone: Its antigen is not identified.

Overall study findings and caveats: Indistinguishable V segments, including TRBV6-2 and TRBV6-3, were excluded. For most subjects, TCR beta sequences were reported to predict HLA-A and HLA-B alleles with accuracy.

This TCR came from a woman aged 25 to 39 in good health and CMV-seropositive. The V call is TRBV19, the J call TRBJ2-1; D call uncertain. Sequenced input: PBMCs. The CDR3 here is CASRSRTYEQFF. The CDR3, as DNA: TGTGCCAGTAGATCCAGAACATATGAGCAGTTCTTC.